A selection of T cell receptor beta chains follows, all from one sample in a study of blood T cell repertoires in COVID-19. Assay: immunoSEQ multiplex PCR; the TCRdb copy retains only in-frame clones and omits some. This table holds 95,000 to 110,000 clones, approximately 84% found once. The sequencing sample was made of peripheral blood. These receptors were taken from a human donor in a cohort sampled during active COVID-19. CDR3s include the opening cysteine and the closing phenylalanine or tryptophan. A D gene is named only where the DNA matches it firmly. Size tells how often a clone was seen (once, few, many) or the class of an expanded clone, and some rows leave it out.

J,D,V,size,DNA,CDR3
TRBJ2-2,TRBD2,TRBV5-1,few,TGCGCCAGCAGCTTGGTAGCGGGGGACACCGGGGAGCTGTTTTTT,CASSLVAGDTGELFF
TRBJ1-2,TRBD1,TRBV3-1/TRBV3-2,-,TGTGCCAGCAGCCAAGCCGCGCACGGACAGGGTGATTGGCTCGGCTACACCTTC,CASSQAAHGQGDWLGYTF
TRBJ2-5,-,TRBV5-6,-,TGTGCCAGCAGCTTGAGGAGCGGGGAGACCCAGTACTTC,CASSLRSGETQYF
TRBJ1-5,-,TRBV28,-,TGTGCCAGCAGTTTAGAAGGGGAGGCTCGGCCCCAGCATTTT,CASSLEGEARPQHF
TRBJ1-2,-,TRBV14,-,TGTGCCAGCAGCCAAGTACAGATCTATGGCTACACCTTC,CASSQVQIYGYTF
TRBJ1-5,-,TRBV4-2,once,TGTGCCAGCAGCCAAGAATCGGGACTTTGGAATCAGCCCCAGCATTTT,CASSQESGLWNQPQHF
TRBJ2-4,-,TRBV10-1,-,TGCGCCAGCACTGTACAGGTCTCCCTAGCCAAAAACATTCAGTACTTC,CASTVQVSLAKNIQYF
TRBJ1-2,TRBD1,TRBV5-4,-,TGTGCCAGCAGCCCTGGGGACAGGGAAGGGTATGGCTACACCTTC,CASSPGDREGYGYTF
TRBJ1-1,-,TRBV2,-,TGTGCCAGCAGAACCTGGGAGGGAAAAAATGCTGAAGCTTTCTTT,CASRTWEGKNAEAFF
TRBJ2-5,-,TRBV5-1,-,TGCGCCAGCAGCTTGACGCGGGGACAAGAGACCCAGTACTTC,CASSLTRGQETQYF
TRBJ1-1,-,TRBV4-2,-,TGTGCCAGCAGCCGAGAAGGCGCGGGGCGCCTAACTGAAGCTTTCTTT,CASSREGAGRLTEAFF
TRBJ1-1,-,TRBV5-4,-,TGTGCCAGCAGCCCCCAGGGCACCGAAGCTTTCTTT,CASSPQGTEAFF
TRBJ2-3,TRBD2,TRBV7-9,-,TGTGCCAGCAGCTCGAGCGGGGGAAGCACAGATACGCAGTATTTT,CASSSSGGSTDTQYF
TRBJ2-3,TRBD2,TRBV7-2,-,TGTGCCAGCAGCTTAACTAGCGGGGGGGCAGATACGCAGTATTTT,CASSLTSGGADTQYF
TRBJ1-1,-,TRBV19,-,TGTGCCAGTAGTATAGACACACAGAACACTGAAGCTTTCTTT,CASSIDTQNTEAFF
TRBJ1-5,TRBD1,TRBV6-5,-,TGTGCCAGCTACAATGGCAGGGGGTTTCAGCCCCAGCATTTT,CASYNGRGFQPQHF
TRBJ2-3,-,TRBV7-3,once,TGTGCCAGCAGCCTTAGCTCTTCCACAGATACGCAGTATTTT,CASSLSSSTDTQYF
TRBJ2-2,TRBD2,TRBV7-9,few,TGTGCCAGCAGCTCCCCGGGACTAGCGGGCGGGGAGCTGTTTTTT,CASSSPGLAGGELFF